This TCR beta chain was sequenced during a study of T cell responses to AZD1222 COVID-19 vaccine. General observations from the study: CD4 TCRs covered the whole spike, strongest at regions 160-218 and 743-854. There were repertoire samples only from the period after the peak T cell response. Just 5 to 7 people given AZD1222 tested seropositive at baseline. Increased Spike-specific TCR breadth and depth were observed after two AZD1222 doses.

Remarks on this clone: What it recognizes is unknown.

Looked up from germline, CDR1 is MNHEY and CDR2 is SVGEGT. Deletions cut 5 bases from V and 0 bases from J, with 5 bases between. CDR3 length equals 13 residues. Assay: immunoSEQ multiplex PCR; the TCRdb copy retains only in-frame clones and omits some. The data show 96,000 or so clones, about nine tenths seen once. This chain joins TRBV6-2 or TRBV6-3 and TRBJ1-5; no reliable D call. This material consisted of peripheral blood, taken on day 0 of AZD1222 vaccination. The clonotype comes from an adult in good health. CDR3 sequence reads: CASSDYSNQPQHF. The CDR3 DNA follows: TGTGCCAGCAGTGATTATAGCAATCAGCCCCAGCATTTT.